This T cell receptor beta chain stems from a study of blood T cells in healthy people across ages. General study points: There were more naive CD4+ cells and higher diversity in long-lived donors than in aged donors. Investigators viewed diversity estimates from one million T cells as underestimates, the study reported.

In regard to this clonotype: What it binds is not known.

With a J-beta primer mix and a sample-barcoded 5' primer, a second PCR ran roughly 7 to 11 cycles. TCRdb reprocessed the 5' RACE reads with MiXCR, giving one entry per CDR3 protein. The sample contains over a million distinct CDR3 sequences, 42% of which appear only once. The CDR3 has 14 amino acids. The ends lost 5 bases at V and 1 base at J; junction bases unmatched: 3. Looked up from germline, CDR1 is MNHEY and CDR2 is SVGAGI. The sample consisted of blood. This sequence joins TRBV6-5 and TRBJ1-1, with 8 bases identical to TRBD1. This sequence was found in a woman aged 18-30 years in good health. CDR3 nucleotide sequence: TGTGCCAGCAGTAAAACAGGGGGGAACACTGAAGCTTTCTTT. This codes for CASSKTGGNTEAFF.